This T cell receptor (beta chain) was profiled in a study of OX40 agonist ivuxolimab in advanced cancers. Study-level findings and limits: Fewer expanded clones were found on average in CD4+ than in CD8+ T cells.

Concerning this clone itself: What it recognizes is unknown.

This CDR3 has 14 residues. Germline V gene sequence: CDR1 SGHTA, CDR2 FQGNSA. V dropped 3 bases and J dropped 5 bases, with 11 bases sitting between them. Some clones are missing from TCRdb's copy, which holds only in-frame ones; the method was immunoSEQ multiplex PCR. The data show tens of thousands of clones, with 65% to 90% seen just once and 0.5% to 0.85% held by the top ten. Sampling times: baseline, cycle 4 day 1, cycle 7 day 1. V and J are TRBV7-2 and TRBJ1-5; D may be TRBD1 (6 bases). Sequenced material: CD4+ or CD8+ T cells sorted from blood, taken in a trial of the OX40 agonist ivuxolimab. The sequence was obtained from an adult with an advanced solid tumor such as melanoma, head and neck, liver or kidney cancer. The CDR3 sequence: CASSFYAGDQPQHF. CDR3 in DNA: TGTGCCAGCAGCTTCTATGCAGGGGATCAGCCCCAGCATTTT.